One sample yielded the 20 T cell receptor beta chains listed below, sequenced in a study of blood T cell repertoires in COVID-19. Only in-frame clones appear in the TCRdb table, and some are missing; sequencing was by immunoSEQ multiplex PCR. The top ten clones hold around 2.9% of a sample with around 240,000 clones, approximately 84% of them seen once. Source material: peripheral blood. The origin of the receptors is a woman aged 25 to 39 who had recovered from COVID-19.

V gene TRBV7-2 combines with J gene TRBJ2-5, with 10 bases that match TRBD2. V shed 0 bases, J shed 4 bases, and the junction held 14 bases outside the gene matches. Germline V lookup: CDR1 SGHTA, CDR2 FQGNSA. The CDR3 runs to 19 residues. CDR3 loop: CASSLALAGAPLRGETQYF. The CDR3 DNA reads TGTGCCAGCAGCTTAGCCCTAGCGGGGGCCCCCCTTCGGGGAGAGACCCAGTACTTC.

The chain has TRBV2 and TRBJ2-1; TRBD2 matches at 8 bases. The germline V gene has CDR1 SNHLY and CDR2 FYNNEI. The trim removed 3 bases at V and 0 bases at J, leaving 13 bases unmatched. The CDR3 extends over 19 amino acids. The CDR3 loop reads CASSDAGGLAGPSYNEQFF. CDR3 DNA sequence: TGTGCCAGCAGTGACGCGGGGGGTCTAGCGGGTCCCTCCTACAATGAGCAGTTCTTC.

The J gene is TRBJ2-1, the V gene TRBV7-2, with TRBD2 identical over 7 bases. This CDR3 contains 15 residues. V lost 7 bases and J lost 1; bases outside the gene matches: 7. The germline CDR1 and CDR2 sequences are SGHTA and FQGNSA. CDR3 nucleotides: TGTGCCAGCACCCAATCGCGGGGGTCCTACAATGAGCAGTTCTTC. Its translation: CASTQSRGSYNEQFF.

V and J are TRBV11-2 and TRBJ2-4; D is unresolved. CDR1 and CDR2 (germline): SGHAT, FQNNGV. The V end was cut by 5 bases, the J end by 0 bases, with 14 bases between. This CDR3 is built from 16 residues. The CDR3 sequence: CASSPLRRIAKNIQYF. CDR3 in DNA: TGTGCCAGCAGCCCGCTCAGGCGAATAGCCAAAAACATTCAGTACTTC. Full variable domain (outside the CDR3, taken from reference TRBV11-2 and TRBJ2-4): EAGVAQSPRYKIIEKRQSVAFWCNPISGHATLYWYQQILGQGPKLLIQFQNNGVVDDSQLPKDRFSAERLKGVDSTLKIQPAKLEDSAVYLCASSPLRRIAKNIQYFGAGTRLSVL.

The chain has TRBV18 and TRBJ2-7; 7 positions match TRBD1. Germline-derived CDR1 and CDR2 are KGHSH and LQKENI. This CDR3 has 13 amino acids. With V trimmed by 3 bases and J by 6 bases, 5 bases remained unmatched. The CDR3: CASSPTGYGEQYF. In DNA form, the CDR3 reads TGTGCCAGCTCACCGACAGGGTACGGCGAGCAGTACTTC.

The count of this clone is one. This rearrangement joins TRBV6-2 or TRBV6-3 to TRBJ2-3, with TRBD2 as a possible D gene (5 bases). The V end lost 7 bases, the J end lost 0 bases, and 23 bases lay between the germline ends. The CDR3 runs 18 residues. The V gene's germline CDR1 is MNHEY and CDR2 SVGEGT. The CDR3: CASTPPRLAGGSTDTQYF. In nucleotides, the CDR3 is TGTGCCAGCACCCCACCCCGGCTGGCGGGTGGCAGCACAGATACGCAGTATTTT.

The chain joins TRBV9 to TRBJ1-1; 7 bases are a match to TRBD1. V lost 0 bases, J lost 5 bases, and 4 bases stayed unmatched. Per germline, CDR1 SGDLS and CDR2 YYNGEE. This CDR3 contains 14 residues. CDR3 nucleotide sequence: TGTGCCAGCAGCGTAGGAGGGGGCGAAACTGAAGCTTTCTTT. It encodes CASSVGGGETEAFF.

The chain couples TRBV12-3 or TRBV12-4 to TRBJ1-5; 7 nucleotides align to TRBD1. This CDR3 spans 11 amino acids. The ends lost 7 bases at V and 10 bases at J; junction bases unmatched: 4. The CDR3 DNA is TGTGCCAGCACTCAGGGGGGACCCCAGCATTTT. This translates into CASTQGGPQHF.

J is TRBJ2-1 and V is TRBV6-5; 7 bases match TRBD2. CDR1 MNHEY and CDR2 SVGAGI come from the germline V gene. J lost 2 bases, V lost 8 bases, and 9 bases had no gene match. The CDR3 length is 15 residues. CDR3 region: CASRRGAGAYNEQFF. Written as DNA, the CDR3 is TGTGCCAGCCGAAGAGGGGCGGGGGCCTACAATGAGCAGTTCTTC.

This rearrangement joins TRBV7-6 to TRBJ1-5; D is perhaps TRBD1 (5 bases). This CDR3 is built from 15 residues. With 5 bases removed from V and 6 bases from J, the gap between germline ends came to 17 bases. Germline V gives CDR1 SGHVS, CDR2 FNYEAQ. Here the CDR3 reads CASSPTQGFGQPQHF. Written as DNA, the CDR3 is TGTGCCAGCAGCCCAACCCAGGGTTTTGGTCAGCCCCAGCATTTT.

V gene TRBV28 combines with J gene TRBJ2-1, with TRBD1 identical over 9 bases. The germline V gene encodes CDR1 MDHEN and CDR2 SYDVKM. The trim removed 8 bases at V and 16 bases at J, leaving 18 bases unmatched. The CDR3 runs to 14 residues. CDR3 residues: CASSPGDRALRGFF. DNA of the CDR3: TGTGCCAGCTCACCCGGGGACAGGGCCCTCCGGGGATTCTTC.

The chain is built from TRBV24-1 and TRBJ2-3; 7 nucleotides line up with TRBD1. V gave up 3 bases and J gave up 5 bases; unmatched junction bases: 1. Germline CDR1 reads KGHDR; CDR2 reads SFDVKD. CDR3 length: 13 amino acids. CDR3 amino acids: CATSDDREDTQYF. CDR3 bases: TGTGCCACCAGTGATGACAGGGAAGATACGCAGTATTTT.

This chain connects TRBV12-3 or TRBV12-4 to TRBJ2-3; D gene unclear. V gave up 3 bases and J gave up 1 base, with 5 bases separating them. The CDR3 sequence is 13 residues long. The DNA of the CDR3 is TGTGCCAGCAGTTTCACGGGCACAGATACGCAGTATTTT. Its protein is CASSFTGTDTQYF.

This clone was found once. The CDR3 is CASSYGQGRDTGELFF. Here the CDR3 DNA reads TGTGCCAGCAGCTACGGACAGGGGAGGGACACCGGGGAGCTGTTTTTT. The rearrangement links TRBV9 to TRBJ2-2; TRBD1 matches at 9 bases. The germline gives CDR1 SGDLS, CDR2 YYNGEE. The CDR3 is 16 amino acids. J gave up 3 bases and V 4 bases, and 7 bases lay outside the gene matches.

The chain has TRBV18 and TRBJ1-1, with 9 bases matching TRBD1. The junction had 7 bases not matched to a gene; V was cut back by 4 bases and J by 4 bases. From germline, CDR1 is KGHSH and CDR2 LQKENI. CDR3 length: 15 residues. CDR3 in amino acids: CASSLNRGLGTEAFF. CDR3 in DNA: TGTGCCAGCTCACTAAACAGGGGGCTGGGCACTGAAGCTTTCTTT.

The V gene is TRBV6-2 or TRBV6-3, the J gene TRBJ1-2, with 12 nucleotides matching TRBD1. The CDR3 has 16 amino acids. Germline loops: CDR1 MNHEY, CDR2 SVGEGT. Unmatched junction bases numbered 5, after V lost 2 bases and J lost 4 bases. The CDR3 protein is CASSYIGTGGGYGYTF. The CDR3 DNA follows: TGTGCCAGCAGTTACATAGGGACAGGGGGCGGCTATGGCTACACCTTC.

The chain recombines TRBV4-2 with TRBJ2-7; 8 bases are a match to TRBD1. The germline gives CDR1 LGHNA, CDR2 YNFKEQ. The length of the CDR3 is 14 residues. The V segment lost 2 bases and the J segment 2 bases; nucleotides outside the gene matches: 2. CDR3 loop: CASSQRTGPYEQYF. For the CDR3, the DNA is TGTGCCAGCAGCCAAAGGACAGGGCCCTACGAGCAGTACTTC.

V is TRBV3-1 (or the pseudogene TRBV3-2) and J is TRBJ1-1; weak D call: TRBD1 (5 bases). The CDR3 spans 12 residues. Germline lookup yields CDR1 LGHDT and CDR2 YNNKEL (reference sequence). Deletions cut 6 bases from V and 5 bases from J, with 10 bases between. CDR3 sequence: CASSSGFTEAFF. CDR3 sequence (DNA): TGTGCCAGCAGTTCAGGGTTTACTGAAGCTTTCTTT.

The chain links TRBV19 to TRBJ1-2; D not resolved. Trimming shortened V by 3 bases and J by 3 bases, and 5 bases separated the two germline ends. Germline V gene sequence: CDR1 LNHDA, CDR2 SQIVND (reference sequence). The CDR3 spans 12 residues. CDR3 sequence (DNA): TGTGCCAGTAGTATCCCTGACTATGGCTACACCTTC. Amino acids: CASSIPDYGYTF.

This chain joins TRBV11-2 and TRBJ2-5; D gene uncertain. The CDR3 runs to 15 residues. Germline V CDR1 and CDR2: SGHAT, FQNNGV. V was shortened by 6 bases and J by 0 bases, with 14 bases between the two germline ends. CDR3 protein: CASSAFIGDQETQYF. The CDR3, as DNA: TGTGCCAGCAGTGCCTTTATCGGAGACCAAGAGACCCAGTACTTC.